This T cell receptor (beta chain) comes out of a study of cytomegalovirus exposure and HLA in healthy donors (dated by TCRdb to about 2017). At the level of the whole study: In an earlier analysis of 450 to 750 of the donors, 250 to 350 Gb of sequence data and 100 million or so unique TCR beta sequences from about 179 million T cells were reported. Roughly 290 gigabases of sequencing data and approximately 92 million unique TCR sequences made up an early release that covered 500 to 700 HLA-typed donors. Of the approximately 400 genotyped donors, about 80% fell in the genetic ancestry cluster associated with self-reported Caucasian donors. The study was designed to test whether signatures of past pathogen exposure could be identified by cataloging public T cell receptors. The T cell repertoires of around 670 subjects were profiled by immunosequencing and related to cytomegalovirus serostatus. A separate validation cohort of roughly 130 different subjects was used in addition to the approximately 640-subject first cohort. To predict cytomegalovirus infection status, the study brought together high-throughput TCR immunosequencing, statistical association of individual TCRs with disease status, and machine learning. To study patterns of TCR occurrence, a later analysis re-analyzed previously published TCR beta repertoires from several hundred donors and added high-resolution HLA genotyping. The later analysis used no new phenotypic data to find candidate immune exposures, relying instead on TCR beta sequences and their occurrence across donors. In an earlier analysis of 500 to 650 of the donors, high-throughput TCR beta sequencing was used to judge whether each TCR beta V gene segment behaved as functional or pseudogenic. Donor age, sex, ethnicity and CMV serostatus were compiled together with the repertoire data. A later genetic analysis took genome-wide SNP genotypes for about three fifths of the roughly 670 donors and used that subset as a discovery cohort. All discovery cohort repertoires had been generated on a single sequencing platform. Class I and class II HLA loci were covered by the typing at four-digit resolution. The number of typed donors differed by locus: about 629-640 for A, B, C, DRB1 and DQB1; 500 to 550 for DQA1; some 610 for DPA1; and 400 to 480 for DPB1. Five DR-DQ haplotypes were handled as single units for association and clustering because linkage in the cohort was strong. Across some 400 genotyped donors of the cohort, an average of roughly 250,000 unique TCR beta nucleotide sequences per donor were sequenced, and 15% to 20% of those sequences were non-productive. Points the paper makes about the study in general: An association between a missense DCLRE1C variant and V-gene and J-gene trimming of TCR beta chains was found in a later genetic analysis and replicated in an independent cohort. Some IMGT-functional V segments, including TRBV6-2 and TRBV6-3, could not be distinguished by the 87-base-pair reads and were therefore excluded. Several of the top co-occurrence clusters appeared to be linked to parvovirus B19, influenza, CMV and Epstein-Barr virus, according to a later analysis. Specific HLA alleles were associated with 15,000 to 20,000 TCR beta sequences at a false discovery rate of 0.05 in a later analysis. It was suggested by the authors that the approach could potentially be generalized to other disease states and immunological phenotypes. Linkage disequilibrium might explain the correlated functional status among segregating V segments, but an unknown experimental factor could not be excluded. According to a later analysis, most CMV-associated TCR beta chains appeared to be HLA-restricted, and the HLA associations seemed to be driven largely by CMV exposure. A total of about 180 TCR beta chains were listed by the study as associated with cytomegalovirus. A few of the identified cytomegalovirus-associated TCR beta chains were confirmed in vitro to be specific for cytomegalovirus antigens. According to a later genetic analysis, donors in an Asian-associated ancestry cluster had fewer N-insertions in productive TCRs than the roughly 670-donor mean. Most TCR sequences were seen in very few donors, while some public TCRs were found in many individuals. Because some donors lacked HLA typing at each locus, the association tests relied only on the typed subset. A further reported finding was that TCR beta sequences accurately predicted the HLA-A and HLA-B alleles for most subjects in the first cohort. In an earlier analysis of more than 450 of the donors, most TCR beta V segments were observed in productive rearrangements about 87% or about 30% of the time, broadly matching IMGT annotations. The sequencing pipeline was judged likely to have produced a cluster of highly shared sequence variants as a technical artifact. Presence/absence analyses assumed roughly uniform sequencing depth across donors, an assumption that may not hold. The cohort was sequenced for TCR beta chains only, and without alpha or paired-chain data the features that could be detected were limited. The classifier was reported to diagnose cytomegalovirus status with high specificity and sensitivity in both the original cohort and the validation cohort. In a later analysis, TCR association rates were found to vary across HLA loci, with the most associated TCRs seen for DRB1 alleles and the fewest for HLA-C alleles. Compared with equally common non-associated chains, HLA-associated TCR beta chains in a later analysis were more clonally expanded and had lower generation probabilities. Because counts were too low, roughly 18 rarely observed V segments, including chromosome 9 orphons, were left out of the earlier analysis of roughly 600 of the donors. Strong co-occurrence of HLA alleles, especially DR and DQ, made assigning TCR associations to individual alleles difficult. For the cohort, immune exposure information was limited to CMV serostatus.

Library creation used the immunoSEQ multiplex PCR assay. A mixture of 60 forward primers for TCR Vbeta segments and 13 reverse primers for TCR Jbeta segments was used in the multiplex PCR. The CDR3 region of rearranged TCR beta genes was amplified from genomic DNA with a multiplex PCR assay. The Illumina HiSeq System was used to sequence the amplified TCR beta libraries as 87-base-pair reads. Regarding the original processing steps: In a later analysis, tens of millions of unique TCR beta chains were counted across the roughly 670 repertoires, and around 10 million of these chains were shared by at least two donors. Raw reads were error-corrected and collapsed into unique sequences with a nearest-neighbor algorithm that merged closely related sequences to remove PCR and sequencing errors. To assign V, D and J gene segments, CDR3 sequences were aligned to IMGT reference sequences. Each retained sequence needed at least a six-nucleotide match to both a V gene segment and a J gene segment. A rearrangement counted as productive if the CDR3 had no stop codons and remained in frame with V and J, and every other rearrangement counted as non-productive. CDR3 was defined by IMGT convention, running from the second conserved V-encoded cysteine to the conserved J-encoded phenylalanine. The earlier analysis of about 620 of the donors excluded sequences that lacked an unambiguous match to a single V gene segment. In an earlier analysis of approximately 590 of the donors, V segments were called functional above 56.7% productive rearrangements and were called segregating when the between-donor standard deviation exceeded 5%. To diagnose cytomegalovirus status from the catalog of TCR beta chain sequences, a statistical classification framework was built. V and J gene assignment, in a later analysis, came from comparing TCR nucleotide sequences with IMGT/GENE-DB human TR gene sequences. Using the TCRdist pipeline, a later analysis assigned CDR3 sequences along with most-parsimonious VDJ recombination scenarios. In a later analysis, each TCR beta chain was defined by its CDR3 amino acid sequence together with its V-gene family, and reads without a unique V-gene family were excluded. In a later analysis, around 600 highly shared, low-generation-probability nucleotide sequences were removed to address suspected cross-contamination and a sequencing artifact. In a later analysis, a clonal expansion index was calculated for each public chain from normalized within-repertoire ranks of inferred template counts. In a later analysis, generation probabilities were computed with a VDJ recombination model fitted to out-of-frame rearrangements, and the resulting probabilities were checked against IGoR. In a later analysis, TCR-TCR, TCR-HLA and TCR-CMV co-occurrence was scored with hypergeometric tests, and a repertoire-size bias correction was applied to TCR pairs. False discovery rates were estimated in a later analysis by permuting HLA or CMV assignments 20 times. A later analysis grouped co-occurring TCRs with DBSCAN, adding TCRdist sequence similarity when clustering within HLA-allele-positive subsets. For co-occurrence clustering, repertoires with fewer than 30,000 or more than 120,000 public chains were excluded, along with four or five repertoires with anomalous nucleotide sharing. TCRdb holds this immuneACCESS table with in-frame rearrangements only. Some clones are missing; in checked studies, unresolved V genes explain under half, and the rest has no known cause. The V and J calls and clone size were taken over from that table, and D and trimming were inferred from the DNA. A total of 150,000 to 200,000 clones appear in this sample, approximately 71% of them only once. Of the sample, over 9.5% falls within the top ten clones.

The cohort consisted of approximately 670 healthy bone marrow donors. Cohort members were all nominally healthy when sampled, although unrecorded immune exposures were likely present. The donor was CMV seropositive and belonged to the group of 250 to 300 seropositive cohort members. A peripheral blood sample was provided by each donor, and peripheral blood mononuclear cells were used for TCR beta sequencing. The Qiagen DNeasy Blood Extraction Kit was used to extract genomic DNA from the blood cell samples. In regard to this clone: Its antigen target is currently unknown. Base qualities are missing; no much larger clone stands one base away.

V is cut by 0 bases and J by 4 bases, and the space between the germline ends is 16 bases. The CDR3 has 17 amino acids, counting the end cysteine and phenylalanine. The read is trimmed to its CDR3 DNA, 51 bases read in frame from base 1. CDR1 and CDR2, looked up from the germline V gene, are ENHRY and SYGVKD. The TCR was taken from a man younger than 40 in good health and CMV-seropositive. The sequence links TRBV10-3 to TRBJ1-5; TRBD1 might be the D gene, on 6 matching bases. Sequencing was done on a sample of PBMCs. The CDR3 here reads CAISESGFLGGNQPQHF. The sequenced DNA: TGTGCCATCAGTGAGTCCGGGTTTTTAGGGGGAAATCAGCCCCAGCATTTT.